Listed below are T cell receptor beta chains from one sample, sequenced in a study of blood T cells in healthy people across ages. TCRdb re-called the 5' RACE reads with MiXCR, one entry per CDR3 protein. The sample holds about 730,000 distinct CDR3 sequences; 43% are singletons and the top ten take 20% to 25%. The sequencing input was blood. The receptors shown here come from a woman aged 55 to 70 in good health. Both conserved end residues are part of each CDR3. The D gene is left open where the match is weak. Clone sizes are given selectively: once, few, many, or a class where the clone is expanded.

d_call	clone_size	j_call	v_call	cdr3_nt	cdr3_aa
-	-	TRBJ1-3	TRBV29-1	TGCAGCGTTGGGACCCAGGCTGGAAACGCCATATATTTT	CSVGTQAGNAIYF
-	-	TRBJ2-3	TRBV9	TGTGCCAGCAGCGCCGCCACCTGGAGAGATACGCAGTATTTT	CASSAATWRDTQYF
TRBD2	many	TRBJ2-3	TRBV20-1	TGCAGTGCTAAACTAGCGGGCTCAGATACGCAGTATTTT	CSAKLAGSDTQYF
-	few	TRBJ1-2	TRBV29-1	TGCAGCGTTGATTCCGGCCACTATGGCTACACCTTC	CSVDSGHYGYTF
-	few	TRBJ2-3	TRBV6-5	TGTGCCAGCAGTTACAGAAGGTCATCCACAGATACGCAGTATTTT	CASSYRRSSTDTQYF
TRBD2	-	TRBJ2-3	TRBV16	TGTGCCAGCAGCCCGAGGGGACTAGCGGAATCAACGCAGTATTTT	CASSPRGLAESTQYF
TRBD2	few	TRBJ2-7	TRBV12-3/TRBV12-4	TGTGCCAGCAGTTCCGCTGGGACTAGAAAGACCGAGCAGTACTTC	CASSSAGTRKTEQYF
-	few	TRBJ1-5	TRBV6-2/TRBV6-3	TGTGCCAGCAGTGGTGTGAATAGCAATCAGCCCCAGCATTTT	CASSGVNSNQPQHF
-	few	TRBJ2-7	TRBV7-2	TGTGCCAGCAGCTCCCCCGGGCCTAGCGACGAGCAGTACTTC	CASSSPGPSDEQYF
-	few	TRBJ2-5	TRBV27	TGTGCCAGCAGTTTTGTTTGGACCCGTGACAATGAGCAGTACTTC	CASSFVWTRDNEQYF
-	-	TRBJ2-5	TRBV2	TGTGCCAGCAGCCTCTTTGCAGCGGCATATCAAGAGACCCAGTACTTC	CASSLFAAAYQETQYF